A single sample is the source of the 10 T cell receptor beta chains below, sequenced in a study of blood T cells in healthy people across ages. Combining a sample-barcoded 5' primer with a J-beta primer mix, a second PCR ran for roughly 6 to 12 cycles. TCRdb ran MiXCR on the 5' RACE reads and lists one entry per CDR3 protein. The sample carries 1.5 million to 2 million distinct CDR3 sequences, 28% recorded once. Sequenced input: blood. The receptors were sampled from a woman in her 30s in good health.

V usage is TRBV20-1 and J usage is TRBJ1-5; 8 bases map to TRBD1. Losses at the gene ends were 4 bases for V and 0 bases for J; bases not matched to a gene: 5. Germline V gene lookup returns CDR1 DFQATT and CDR2 SNEGSKA (reference sequence). The CDR3 is 15 amino acids. The CDR3 reads CSAKGQVHSNQPQHF. CDR3 nucleotides: TGCAGTGCTAAGGGACAGGTACATAGCAATCAGCCCCAGCATTTT.

This clonotype appeared a few times. V is TRBV5-1 and J is TRBJ1-1; weak D call: TRBD1 (5 bases). The germline V gene has CDR1 SGHRS and CDR2 YFSETQ. This CDR3 spans 14 amino acids. Trimming removed 4 bases at V and 11 bases at J, with 21 bases between. CDR3 residues: CASSPSLGEIGAFF. The CDR3 DNA is TGCGCCAGCAGCCCGTCTTTAGGGGAAATCGGCGCTTTCTTT.

To note about this clonotype: Compared with germline, one end of the junction differs, possibly owing to a read error. The rearrangement uses TRBV12-3 or TRBV12-4 and TRBJ2-7; D might be TRBD2 (5 bases). This CDR3 has 17 amino acids. CDR3 coding DNA: TGTGCCTGCAGCCCTCGGACTCTATCCCCCATCTCCTACGAGCAGTACTTC. Translated, it gives CACSPRTLSPISYEQYF.

The V gene is TRBV5-1, the J gene TRBJ2-3; D may be TRBD1 (5 bases). The CDR3 length is 14 residues. Germline CDR1 reads SGHRS; CDR2 reads YFSETQ. V lost 1 base to trimming and J lost 6 bases, with 12 bases between them. In DNA, the CDR3 is TGCGCCAGCAGCTTGCAAGGGGTGTCCGATACGCAGTATTTT. It codes for CASSLQGVSDTQYF.

This clonotype was seen a handful of times. The chain carries TRBV20-1 and TRBJ2-1; TRBD2 aligns across 10 bases. Germline V lookup: CDR1 DFQATT, CDR2 SNEGSKA (reference sequence). The CDR3 extends over 16 amino acids. V trimming: 1 base; J trimming: 8 bases; junction bases outside the gene matches: 11. The CDR3, as DNA: TGCAGTGCTAGAGGCGTGGAGCGGGGGGGTCTCGATGAGCAGTTCTTC. Residues: CSARGVERGGLDEQFF.

The chain employs TRBV7-8 and TRBJ2-1, with 9 bases fitting TRBD1. Losses at the gene ends were 5 bases for V and 5 bases for J; bases not matched to a gene: 10. The length of the CDR3 is 16 residues. In germline, CDR1 is SGHVS, CDR2 FQNEAQ. The chain's CDR3 is CASSRTGTGRHNEQFF. As DNA, the CDR3 is TGTGCCAGCAGCCGCACCGGGACAGGGAGACACAATGAGCAGTTCTTC.

This clonotype was observed a few times. The chain couples TRBV27 to TRBJ1-6, with TRBD1 matching over 8 bases. Germline lookup yields CDR1 MNHEY and CDR2 SMNVEV (reference sequence). Trimming cost V 3 bases and J 8 bases; bases outside gene matches: 6. The CDR3 has 15 amino acids. This CDR3 is CASSFKAGGHSPLHF. CDR3 DNA sequence: TGTGCCAGCAGTTTCAAGGCAGGGGGCCATTCACCCCTCCACTTT.

The V gene is TRBV20-1, the J gene TRBJ1-1; D possibly corresponds to TRBD1 (5 bases). The CDR3 has 12 amino acids. Germline values: CDR1 DFQATT, CDR2 SNEGSKA (reference sequence). Trimming removed 6 bases from V and 4 bases from J, with 12 bases in between. The chain's CDR3 is CSAVAGGTEAFF. The CDR3 bases are TGCAGTGCGGTGGCCGGGGGCACTGAAGCTTTCTTT.

This clonotype has a handful of counts. The CDR3 DNA is TGTGCCAGCACTCGGAGTGACGGAAACTATGGCTACACCTTC. It is translated as CASTRSDGNYGYTF. This rearrangement joins TRBV6-1 to TRBJ1-2; D call uncertain. This CDR3 contains 14 residues. Germline values: CDR1 MNHNS, CDR2 SASEGT. The V gene lost 7 bases and the J gene lost 2 bases, with 14 bases spanning the gap.

There are a few counts of this clonotype. The V call is TRBV4-3, the J call TRBJ1-1, with D maybe TRBD1 (5 bases). The CDR3 contains 15 residues. Trimming cost V 6 bases and J 0 bases, with 14 bases left between them. CDR1 LGHNA and CDR2 YSLEER come from the germline V gene. The chain's CDR3 is CASRGGVGMNTEAFF. CDR3 nucleotide sequence: TGCGCCAGCAGGGGAGGGGTAGGCATGAACACTGAAGCTTTCTTT.